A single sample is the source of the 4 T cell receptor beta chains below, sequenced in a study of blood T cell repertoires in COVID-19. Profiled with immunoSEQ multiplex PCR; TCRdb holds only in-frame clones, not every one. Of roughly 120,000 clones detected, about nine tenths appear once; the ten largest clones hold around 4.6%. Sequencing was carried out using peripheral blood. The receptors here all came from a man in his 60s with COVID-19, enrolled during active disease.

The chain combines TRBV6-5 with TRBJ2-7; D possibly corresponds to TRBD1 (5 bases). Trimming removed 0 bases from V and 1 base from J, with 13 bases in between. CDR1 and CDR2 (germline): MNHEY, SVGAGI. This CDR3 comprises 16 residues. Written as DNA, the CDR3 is TGTGCCAGCAGTTACTCGATAGACAGCCGATCCTACGAGCAGTACTTC. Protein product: CASSYSIDSRSYEQYF.

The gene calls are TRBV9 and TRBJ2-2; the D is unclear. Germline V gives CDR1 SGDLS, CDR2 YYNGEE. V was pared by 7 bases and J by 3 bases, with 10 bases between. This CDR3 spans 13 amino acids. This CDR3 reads CASCQDYTGELFF. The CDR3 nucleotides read TGTGCCAGCTGCCAGGATTACACCGGGGAGCTGTTTTTT.

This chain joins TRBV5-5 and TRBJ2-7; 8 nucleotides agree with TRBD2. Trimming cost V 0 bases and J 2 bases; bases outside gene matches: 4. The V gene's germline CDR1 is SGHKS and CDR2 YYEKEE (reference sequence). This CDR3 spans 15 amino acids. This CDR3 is CASSLETSVAYEQYF. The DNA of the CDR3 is TGTGCCAGCAGCTTGGAGACTAGCGTCGCCTACGAGCAGTACTTC.

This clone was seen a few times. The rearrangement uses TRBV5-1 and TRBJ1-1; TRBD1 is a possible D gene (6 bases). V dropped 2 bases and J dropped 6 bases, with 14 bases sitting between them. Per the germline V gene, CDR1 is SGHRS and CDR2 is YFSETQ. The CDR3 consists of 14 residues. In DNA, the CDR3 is TGCGCCAGCAGCTTTAGCAGGGGAATATCTGAAGCTTTCTTT. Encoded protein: CASSFSRGISEAFF.